This is a list of T cell receptor beta chains from one sample in a study of cytotoxic CD8 clonotypes in ibrutinib-treated CLL. Measured with immunoSEQ multiplex PCR; TCRdb has only the in-frame clones, and not every one. The profile covers 30,000 or so clones, with around 60% appearing a single time and about 4.9% taken by the ten largest. Sequencing used PBMCs, obtained before ibrutinib treatment. These receptors were obtained from a human donor with chronic lymphocytic leukemia. The CDR3 runs from the conserved cysteine through the conserved F or W. Fields, in order: CDR3 DNA, CDR3 protein, clone size, D gene, V gene, J gene. D genes are given only for firm matches. The size of a clone is reported for some rows only, either as once, few or many, or as a class for expanded clones.

CDR3 DNA: TGTGCCAGCAGCTTAGTCTCCGGGATGCTAGGCTATGGCTACACCTTC; CDR3 protein: CASSLVSGMLGYGYTF; clone size: .; D gene: .; V gene: TRBV7-2; J gene: TRBJ1-2
CDR3 DNA: TGTGCCAGCAGCGTAGGGGTTAGCGGGAACACAGATACGCAGTATTTT; CDR3 protein: CASSVGVSGNTDTQYF; clone size: .; D gene: TRBD2; V gene: TRBV9; J gene: TRBJ2-3
CDR3 DNA: TGCGCCAGCAGCCTACTAGCGGGGGGGCGAAACAATGAGCAGTTCTTC; CDR3 protein: CASSLLAGGRNNEQFF; clone size: .; D gene: TRBD2; V gene: TRBV5-1; J gene: TRBJ2-1
CDR3 DNA: TGCAGCGTCGTGACAGGGGCTAATGAAAAACTGTTTTTT; CDR3 protein: CSVVTGANEKLFF; clone size: .; D gene: TRBD1; V gene: TRBV29-1; J gene: TRBJ1-4
CDR3 DNA: TGTGCCAGCGGCAGGGGTTTAGGAAACACCATATATTTT; CDR3 protein: CASGRGLGNTIYF; clone size: few; D gene: .; V gene: TRBV7-9; J gene: TRBJ1-3
CDR3 DNA: TGTGCCAGCAGCCCGCCAGGACAGATCCCAGATACGCAGTATTTT; CDR3 protein: CASSPPGQIPDTQYF; clone size: .; D gene: .; V gene: TRBV6-5; J gene: TRBJ2-3
CDR3 DNA: TGTGCCAGCAGTGGGAGGACAGGGGGCTACGAGCAGTACTTC; CDR3 protein: CASSGRTGGYEQYF; clone size: .; D gene: TRBD1; V gene: TRBV25-1; J gene: TRBJ2-7
CDR3 DNA: TGTGCCAGCAGCGCCCGAACAGGGGTCGAGCAGTACTTC; CDR3 protein: CASSARTGVEQYF; clone size: .; D gene: TRBD1; V gene: TRBV9; J gene: TRBJ2-7
CDR3 DNA: TGTGCCAGCAGTTCCTGGTCGGGAGGGCCGGTAGAGCAGTACTTC; CDR3 protein: CASSSWSGGPVEQYF; clone size: .; D gene: TRBD2; V gene: TRBV7-2; J gene: TRBJ2-7
CDR3 DNA: TGCGCCAGCAGCTCTGGTGGACGGGCCTCTAGGGGAGAGCAGTACTTC; CDR3 protein: CASSSGGRASRGEQYF; clone size: .; D gene: .; V gene: TRBV5-1; J gene: TRBJ2-7
CDR3 DNA: TGTGCCAGCAGCTTAGTTAGGCCCGACGAGCAGTACTTC; CDR3 protein: CASSLVRPDEQYF; clone size: .; D gene: .; V gene: TRBV11-2; J gene: TRBJ2-7
CDR3 DNA: TGTGCCAGCAGCCGCGGGGGAGGGGACAAAAACATTCAGTACTTC; CDR3 protein: CASSRGGGDKNIQYF; clone size: .; D gene: TRBD2; V gene: TRBV2; J gene: TRBJ2-4
CDR3 DNA: TGTGCCAGCAGCCCCCTAGATACGCAGTATTTT; CDR3 protein: CASSPLDTQYF; clone size: .; D gene: .; V gene: TRBV11-2; J gene: TRBJ2-3
CDR3 DNA: TGTGCCAGTAGTAAGACCCCGACAGGGGGAGCATATGGCTACACCTTC; CDR3 protein: CASSKTPTGGAYGYTF; clone size: .; D gene: TRBD1; V gene: TRBV19; J gene: TRBJ1-2
CDR3 DNA: TGTGCCAGCAGCTTAGTACAGGGTAGGCTGGCCAAAAACATTCAGTACTTC; CDR3 protein: CASSLVQGRLAKNIQYF; clone size: few; D gene: .; V gene: TRBV7-2; J gene: TRBJ2-4
CDR3 DNA: TGTGCCAGCAGTTTACTTAGCGGGATCGGCACAGATACGCAGTATTTT; CDR3 protein: CASSLLSGIGTDTQYF; clone size: .; D gene: TRBD2; V gene: TRBV28; J gene: TRBJ2-3
CDR3 DNA: TGTGCCAGCAGCGGCCGGGCCGGGGACACCGGGGAGCTGTTTTTT; CDR3 protein: CASSGRAGDTGELFF; clone size: .; D gene: .; V gene: TRBV5-4; J gene: TRBJ2-2
CDR3 DNA: TGTGCCAGCACCGCGGGACAGGGAGTTTCACCCCTCCACTTT; CDR3 protein: CASTAGQGVSPLHF; clone size: .; D gene: TRBD1; V gene: TRBV6-5; J gene: TRBJ1-6
CDR3 DNA: TGTGCCAGCAGCTTCCCGGGACAGGACTATGGCTACACCTTC; CDR3 protein: CASSFPGQDYGYTF; clone size: .; D gene: TRBD1; V gene: TRBV7-9; J gene: TRBJ1-2
CDR3 DNA: TGTGCCAGCAGAACCCTAGCGGGGGCATACAATGAGCAGTTCTTC; CDR3 protein: CASRTLAGAYNEQFF; clone size: .; D gene: TRBD2; V gene: TRBV6-5; J gene: TRBJ2-1
CDR3 DNA: TGTGCCAGCAGTCGGGAGACTAACTATGGCTACACCTTC; CDR3 protein: CASSRETNYGYTF; clone size: few; D gene: .; V gene: TRBV2; J gene: TRBJ1-2
CDR3 DNA: TGTGCCAGCAGCCAGGGGCGGGCAGATACGCAGTATTTT; CDR3 protein: CASSQGRADTQYF; clone size: .; D gene: .; V gene: TRBV6-6; J gene: TRBJ2-3
CDR3 DNA: TGTGCCAGCAGGGGGGAAGCAGGTGCGTCCGAGCAGTACTTC; CDR3 protein: CASRGEAGASEQYF; clone size: few; D gene: .; V gene: TRBV2; J gene: TRBJ2-7
CDR3 DNA: TGTGCCAGCAGCCCCCAAGGGGAGACCCAGTACTTC; CDR3 protein: CASSPQGETQYF; clone size: .; D gene: .; V gene: TRBV7-9; J gene: TRBJ2-5
CDR3 DNA: TGTGCCAGCAGCACGGCGGGGGATCAGCCCCAGCATTTT; CDR3 protein: CASSTAGDQPQHF; clone size: few; D gene: .; V gene: TRBV7-6; J gene: TRBJ1-5
CDR3 DNA: TGTGCCATCAGCCGCTGGTCGGCCCCCCACACCGGGGAGCTGTTTTTT; CDR3 protein: CAISRWSAPHTGELFF; clone size: .; D gene: .; V gene: TRBV10-3; J gene: TRBJ2-2
CDR3 DNA: TGTGCCAGCAGCGATGGATCCAGGGGGCTACGACAGCCCCAGCATTTT; CDR3 protein: CASSDGSRGLRQPQHF; clone size: few; D gene: TRBD1; V gene: TRBV11-2; J gene: TRBJ1-5
CDR3 DNA: TGCGCCAGCAGCTTGGATTCCCGCAATGAGCAGTTCTTC; CDR3 protein: CASSLDSRNEQFF; clone size: few; D gene: .; V gene: TRBV5-1; J gene: TRBJ2-1
CDR3 DNA: TGTGCCAGCAGCTTGGACTACCCTCAACCGGGGACCGGGGAGCTGTTTTTT; CDR3 protein: CASSLDYPQPGTGELFF; clone size: .; D gene: .; V gene: TRBV7-9; J gene: TRBJ2-2
CDR3 DNA: TGTGCCAGCAGCGTAGGACAGGGCCTCTATGGCTACACCTTC; CDR3 protein: CASSVGQGLYGYTF; clone size: .; D gene: TRBD1; V gene: TRBV9; J gene: TRBJ1-2
CDR3 DNA: TGCGCCAGCAGCCATTTACAGGGGGTTGGCTACACCTTC; CDR3 protein: CASSHLQGVGYTF; clone size: .; D gene: TRBD1; V gene: TRBV4-3; J gene: TRBJ1-2
CDR3 DNA: TGTGCCAGCAGCTCCGGGGACAGCGTATACGAGCAGTACTTC; CDR3 protein: CASSSGDSVYEQYF; clone size: medium-sized; D gene: TRBD1; V gene: TRBV7-9; J gene: TRBJ2-7
CDR3 DNA: TGTGCCAGCTCAGACAGGGGGCCGGCAGATACGCAGTATTTT; CDR3 protein: CASSDRGPADTQYF; clone size: .; D gene: TRBD1; V gene: TRBV18; J gene: TRBJ2-3
CDR3 DNA: TGTGCCAGCTCACTGCGACAGGGCCAGCCCCAGCATTTT; CDR3 protein: CASSLRQGQPQHF; clone size: few; D gene: TRBD1; V gene: TRBV18; J gene: TRBJ1-5
CDR3 DNA: TGTGCCAGCGCAGCAGAACAGGGATGGCAGCCCCAGCATTTT; CDR3 protein: CASAAEQGWQPQHF; clone size: .; D gene: .; V gene: TRBV6-1; J gene: TRBJ1-5
CDR3 DNA: TGTGCCACCGAATCTAGCTACGCCGGGGAGCTGTTTTTT; CDR3 protein: CATESSYAGELFF; clone size: .; D gene: .; V gene: TRBV28; J gene: TRBJ2-2
CDR3 DNA: TGTGCCAGCAGACCTCAACCCGGACAGATCTCCTACGAGCAGTACTTC; CDR3 protein: CASRPQPGQISYEQYF; clone size: .; D gene: .; V gene: TRBV21-1; J gene: TRBJ2-7
CDR3 DNA: TGTGCCAGCAGCTATGAGGGTCAGGGCCGGCACTACGAGCAGTACTTC; CDR3 protein: CASSYEGQGRHYEQYF; clone size: .; D gene: .; V gene: TRBV7-6; J gene: TRBJ2-7
CDR3 DNA: TGTGCCAGCAGTTACGCGGGGGGGGACGAGCAGTACTTC; CDR3 protein: CASSYAGGDEQYF; clone size: .; D gene: TRBD2; V gene: TRBV6-6; J gene: TRBJ2-7
CDR3 DNA: TGTGCCAGCAGCTTTGGACAGGGAGGTGAAAAACTGTTTTTT; CDR3 protein: CASSFGQGGEKLFF; clone size: few; D gene: TRBD1; V gene: TRBV7-9; J gene: TRBJ1-4